A single sample is the source of the 14 T cell receptor beta chains below, sequenced in a study of CD8 T cells in ankylosing spondylitis. A single record per CDR3 protein comes from TCRdb applying MiXCR to the 5' RACE reads. The table records 300,000 to 350,000 distinct CDR3 sequences, roughly 11% of them present only once. Sequencing was carried out using blood, either unsorted or a sorted T cell fraction (not recorded which). The receptors shown here come from a female donor with ankylosing spondylitis or in good health (not recorded which).

This clonotype was seen a handful of times. This chain uses TRBV19 with TRBJ2-3, with 9 positions matching TRBD2. V lost 9 bases to trimming and J lost 2 bases; unmatched junction nucleotides: 9. The CDR3 totals 15 residues. The germline gives CDR1 LNHDA, CDR2 SQIVND (reference sequence). As DNA, the CDR3 is TGTGCCAGCTCCGAAGCGGGAGGAATCACAGATACGCAGTATTTT. Translation: CASSEAGGITDTQYF.

In its sample, this clonotype was seen many times. The chain uses TRBV5-1 and TRBJ1-3; D is perhaps TRBD1 (6 bases). Germline V gene lookup returns CDR1 SGHRS and CDR2 YFSETQ. The germline V and J ends were trimmed by 0 bases and 5 bases, with 15 bases remaining between them. The CDR3 totals 16 residues. This CDR3 reads CASSLAQGTIRNTIYF. In nucleotides, the CDR3 is TGCGCCAGCAGCTTGGCCCAGGGGACAATAAGAAACACCATATATTTT. Full variable domain (remainder filled in from reference TRBV5-1 and TRBJ1-3): KAGVTQTPRYLIKTRGQQVTLSCSPISGHRSVSWYQQTPGQGLQFLFEYFSETQRNKGNFPGRFSGRQFSNSRSEMNVSTLELGDSALYLCASSLAQGTIRNTIYFGEGSWLTVV.

This clonotype was detected many times. V is TRBV20-1 and J is TRBJ2-7; no clear D. Germline assignment: CDR1 DFQATT and CDR2 SNEGSKA (reference sequence). The CDR3 has 13 amino acids. Trimming stripped 3 bases from V and 1 base from J, with 10 bases between. The CDR3 DNA reads TGCAGTGCTAGTAAGCCTCCATCCTACGAGCAGTACTTC. It codes for CSASKPPSYEQYF.

This clonotype was seen only a few times. The chain has TRBV20-1 and TRBJ2-2, with TRBD1 identical over 9 bases. Per the germline V gene, CDR1 is DFQATT and CDR2 is SNEGSKA (reference sequence). The ends lost 6 bases at V and 2 bases at J; junction bases unmatched: 4. This CDR3 comprises 14 residues. The CDR3 sequence: CSALDRGNTGELFF. As DNA, the CDR3 is TGCAGTGCCCTGGACAGGGGTAACACCGGGGAGCTGTTTTTT.

This clonotype occurred many times. The rearrangement links TRBV9 to TRBJ1-2, with 7 nucleotides matching TRBD1. The germline V gene encodes CDR1 SGDLS and CDR2 YYNGEE. CDR3 size: 17 residues. Trimming cost V 0 bases and J 6 bases; bases outside gene matches: 14. CDR3 residues: CASSVEATGMIRDGYTF. The CDR3 DNA sequence: TGTGCCAGCAGCGTAGAGGCGACAGGGATGATCCGAGATGGCTACACCTTC.

The sample holds many counts of this clonotype. CDR3 bases: TGTGCCAGCAGTTTACCCGGGACAGGGATTTCAGATACGCAGTATTTT. Translation: CASSLPGTGISDTQYF. The V and J genes are TRBV28 and TRBJ2-3, with 9 bases identical to TRBD1. V lost 2 bases, J lost 4 bases, and 7 bases stayed unmatched. This CDR3 comprises 16 residues. The germline gives CDR1 MDHEN, CDR2 SYDVKM.

This clonotype was found a few times. The chain links TRBV6-1 to TRBJ2-1; the D gene is possibly TRBD2 (6 bases). V dropped 7 bases and J dropped 5 bases, with 15 bases sitting between them. The CDR3 is 14 residues long. CDR1 is MNHNS, CDR2 SASEGT, per germline. The CDR3 DNA reads as TGTGCCAGCAACGGCGGAGGGGAAAACAATGAGCAGTTCTTC. Protein sequence: CASNGGGENNEQFF.

This clonotype was counted at least ten times. The V and J genes are TRBV4-3 and TRBJ2-1; 10 positions match TRBD2. Trimming at V came to 0 bases and at J to 6 bases, leaving 8 bases not matched to a gene. The CDR3 is 17 amino acids. Germline loops: CDR1 LGHNA, CDR2 YSLEER. CDR3: CASSQDLAGVGRNEQFF. Written as DNA, the CDR3 is TGCGCCAGCAGCCAAGATCTAGCGGGGGTAGGTCGCAATGAGCAGTTCTTC.

This clonotype has just a few counts. The chain employs TRBV7-9 and TRBJ1-6; D might be TRBD1 (5 bases). Trimming left V 6 bases short and J 8 bases short, with 17 bases between. Per the germline V gene, CDR1 is SEHNR and CDR2 is FQNEAQ (reference sequence). The CDR3 extends over 15 amino acids. As DNA, the CDR3 is TGTGCCAGCAGGGAGGGGACTCCCGCCCATTCACCCCTCCACTTT. Amino acids: CASREGTPAHSPLHF.

This CDR3 is CAISGLIPPQSTDTQYF. The CDR3 DNA reads TGTGCCATCAGTGGACTGATACCACCCCAAAGCACAGATACGCAGTATTTT. The V call is TRBV10-3, the J call TRBJ2-3; D is uncertain. Trimming removed 4 bases from V and 0 bases from J, with 17 bases in between. The CDR3 has 17 amino acids. CDR1 ENHRY and CDR2 SYGVKD come from the germline V gene.

This clonotype was found many times. The CDR3 region is CAMGGGTGELFF. CDR3 in DNA: TGTGCCATGGGGGGAGGCACCGGGGAGCTGTTTTTT. This chain links TRBV10-3 with TRBJ2-2; D may be TRBD2 (6 bases). CDR3 length: 12 amino acids. V was shortened by 9 bases and J by 4 bases, with 9 bases between the two germline ends. Germline V CDR1 and CDR2: ENHRY, SYGVKD.

This clonotype appeared many times. The chain uses TRBV7-9 and TRBJ1-3; unclear D gene. Per germline, CDR1 SEHNR and CDR2 FQNEAQ (reference sequence). This CDR3 has 13 residues. V lost 5 bases and J 3 bases, leaving 8 bases between the germline ends. The CDR3 bases are TGTGCCAGCAGCGGAGGAATTGGAAACACCATATATTTT. Protein sequence: CASSGGIGNTIYF.

This clonotype was seen a few times. The genes are TRBV10-3 and TRBJ2-7; D might be TRBD1 (7 bases). V was shortened by 8 bases and J by 4 bases, with 18 bases between the two germline ends. The CDR3 runs to 14 residues. The germline V gene has CDR1 ENHRY and CDR2 SYGVKD. CDR3 DNA sequence: TGTGCCATCGCCCCCGCGGGACAGTTTTACGAGCAGTACTTC. This encodes CAIAPAGQFYEQYF.

J is TRBJ1-4 and V is TRBV2; D is uncertain. CDR3 length: 15 amino acids. Deletions cut 2 bases from V and 0 bases from J, with 7 bases between. CDR1 and CDR2 (germline): SNHLY, FYNNEI. The CDR3, as DNA: TGTGCCAGCAGTGAACAGGAAGCAACTAATGAAAAACTGTTTTTT. Its protein product is CASSEQEATNEKLFF.